One sample yielded the 27 T cell receptor beta chains listed below, sequenced in a study of beta chain features in type 1 diabetes. Reverse transcribing all isolated RNA meant expressed TCRB transcripts were sequenced. Some clones are missing from TCRdb's copy, which holds only in-frame ones; the method was immunoSEQ multiplex PCR. Among about 150,000 clones listed, about 9.4% were seen once. Source material: naive CD4+ T cells from blood. These receptors were taken from a man aged 18-30 years in good health.

This sequence joins TRBV14 and TRBJ2-7; no definite D call. Germline V gives CDR1 SGHDN, CDR2 FVKESK. The CDR3 contains 15 residues. V dropped 1 base and J dropped 3 bases, with 13 bases sitting between them. The CDR3 DNA is TGTGCCAGCAGCCAAGGTTCCCCACAGATCTACGAGCAGTACTTC. Protein product: CASSQGSPQIYEQYF.

This clone has only a few counts. This sequence joins TRBV7-2 and TRBJ2-3; D uncertain. The germline CDR1 and CDR2 sequences are SGHTA and FQGNSA. The CDR3 spans 16 residues. Trimming shortened V by 0 bases and J by 0 bases, and 10 bases separated the two germline ends. The CDR3 DNA reads as TGTGCCAGCAGCTTAGCAAGCACCCCAAGCACAGATACGCAGTATTTT. This sequence encodes CASSLASTPSTDTQYF.

The V gene is TRBV18, the J gene TRBJ2-2; 7 nucleotides match TRBD1. CDR1 and CDR2 (germline): KGHSH, LQKENI. V shed 6 bases and J 5 bases; nucleotides not matched to a gene: 12. The CDR3 loop spans 16 amino acids. This CDR3 reads CASSQKMGQITGELFF. The CDR3 DNA reads TGTGCCAGCTCCCAAAAAATGGGACAGATAACCGGGGAGCTGTTTTTT.

The chain links TRBV7-3 to TRBJ2-3; possibly TRBD1 for D (6 bases). In germline, CDR1 is SGHTA, CDR2 FQGTGA. V shed 3 bases and J shed 0 bases, with 13 bases lying between them. The CDR3 has 16 amino acids. This CDR3 reads CASSLGAATSTDTQYF. CDR3 in DNA: TGTGCCAGCAGCTTGGGGGCGGCCACTAGCACAGATACGCAGTATTTT.

The rearrangement uses TRBV19 and TRBJ2-3; 10 nucleotides agree with TRBD1. With 6 bases clipped from V and 5 bases from J, the junction kept 5 bases outside the gene matches. There are 14 residues in the CDR3. Germline assignment: CDR1 LNHDA and CDR2 SQIVND (reference sequence). The CDR3 nucleotides read TGTGCCAGTAGCTCGACAGGGGGCCTAGATACGCAGTATTTT. Its translation is CASSSTGGLDTQYF. The full variable domain, in which reference TRBV19 and TRBJ2-3 provide the parts outside the CDR3, is DGGITQSPKYLFRKEGQNVTLSCEQNLNHDAMYWYRQDPGQGLRLIYYSQIVNDFQKGDIAEGYSVSREKKESFPLTVTSAQKNPTAFYLCASSSTGGLDTQYFGPGTRLTVL.

The chain uses TRBV27 and TRBJ1-5; D gene ambiguous. The CDR3 spans 13 residues. V lost 2 bases and J lost 11, with 13 bases in between. From germline, CDR1 is MNHEY and CDR2 SMNVEV (reference sequence). The CDR3 nucleotides are TGTGCCAGCAGTTTAGGATGGAGTCGAACCCAGCATTTT. This gives the protein CASSLGWSRTQHF.

This clone was observed a handful of times. The chain is built from TRBV19 and TRBJ1-1; D unclear. Germline V gene sequence: CDR1 LNHDA, CDR2 SQIVND (reference sequence). The CDR3 contains 16 residues. V shed 1 base and J shed 5 bases, with 17 bases lying between them. CDR3 DNA sequence: TGTGCCAGTAGTATAGGGGGAGCTATGGGTAAGACTGAAGCTTTCTTT. This translates into CASSIGGAMGKTEAFF.

The chain couples TRBV13 to TRBJ1-1; D is unresolved. Germline assignment: CDR1 PRHDT and CDR2 FYEKMQ (reference sequence). Trimming pared 2 bases from V and 3 bases from J, leaving 19 bases between. The CDR3 covers 17 residues. DNA of the CDR3: TGTGCCAGCAGCTTAACACTAGTGGCAGACATGGACACTGAAGCTTTCTTT. Encoded protein: CASSLTLVADMDTEAFF.

This chain uses TRBV4-3 with TRBJ1-2; perhaps TRBD1 as D (6 bases). The germline V and J ends were trimmed by 1 base and 0 bases, with 15 bases remaining between them. The CDR3 runs to 17 residues. Germline lookup yields CDR1 LGHNA and CDR2 YSLEER. CDR3 loop: CASSQGQGRKANYGYTF. The CDR3 DNA follows: TGCGCCAGCAGCCAAGGGCAGGGGCGAAAGGCTAACTATGGCTACACCTTC.

The rearrangement uses TRBV6-5 and TRBJ1-5, with D tentatively TRBD1 (5 bases). Germline loops: CDR1 MNHEY, CDR2 SVGAGI. V lost 2 bases to trimming and J lost 4 bases, with 12 bases between them. There are 15 residues in the CDR3. The CDR3 loop reads CASSYAGFRNQPQHF. CDR3 in DNA: TGTGCCAGCAGTTACGCAGGGTTTCGGAATCAGCCCCAGCATTTT.

A few counts support this clone. V gene TRBV11-2 combines with J gene TRBJ1-1; 9 nucleotides align to TRBD1. V lost 5 bases, J lost 8 bases, and 3 bases stayed unmatched. The CDR3 contains 12 residues. CDR1 is SGHAT, CDR2 FQNNGV, per germline. The DNA of the CDR3 is TGTGCCAGCAGCCGGACAGGGGACGAAGCTTTCTTT. Its translation: CASSRTGDEAFF.

The chain links TRBV18 to TRBJ2-7, with TRBD1 matching 9 bases. The CDR3 consists of 14 residues. The J segment lost 3 bases and the V segment lost 3 bases, leaving 3 bases of the junction unmatched. CDR1 is KGHSH and CDR2 is LQKENI in the germline V gene. As DNA, the CDR3 is TGTGCCAGCTCACCGGTGACAGGGGGCTACGAGCAGTACTTC. Amino acids: CASSPVTGGYEQYF.

This clone was counted between two and nine times. This sequence joins TRBV19 and TRBJ1-5; the D is unclear. Germline CDR1 is LNHDA and CDR2 is SQIVND (reference sequence). This CDR3 has 14 residues. V lost 8 bases, J lost 2 bases, and 13 bases lay in between. CDR3 amino acids: CASARREGNQPQHF. In DNA form, the CDR3 reads TGTGCCAGTGCACGACGGGAAGGCAATCAGCCCCAGCATTTT.

This CDR3 is CASTVAGANTGELFF. CDR3 DNA sequence: TGTGCCAGCACTGTAGCGGGGGCTAACACCGGGGAGCTGTTTTTT. The chain employs TRBV28 and TRBJ2-2; 9 nucleotides line up with TRBD2. After removal of 7 bases from V and 2 bases from J, the junction contained 5 bases not matched to a gene. Germline CDR1 is MDHEN and CDR2 is SYDVKM. The CDR3 is 15 amino acids.

This chain uses TRBV28 with TRBJ1-5; maybe TRBD1 (6 bases). Trimming pared 4 bases from V and 4 bases from J, leaving 14 bases between. CDR1 MDHEN and CDR2 SYDVKM come from the germline V gene. The CDR3 has 15 residues. The DNA for the CDR3 is TGTGCCAGCAGTTCCGCAGGGGAAGGGAATCAGCCCCAGCATTTT. Its translation is CASSSAGEGNQPQHF.

The genes are TRBV5-1 and TRBJ2-5, with D hard to call. Trimming pared 3 bases from V and 4 bases from J, leaving 16 bases between. CDR1 SGHRS and CDR2 YFSETQ come from the germline V gene. The CDR3 has 15 residues. The CDR3 sequence: CASSSGAKTGETQYF. The CDR3 DNA follows: TGCGCCAGCAGCTCCGGAGCGAAAACCGGAGAGACCCAGTACTTC.

The genes are TRBV7-9 and TRBJ2-7; D perhaps matches TRBD1 (6 bases). Germline loops: CDR1 SEHNR, CDR2 FQNEAQ (reference sequence). Trimming removed 4 bases from V and 4 bases from J, with 14 bases in between. The CDR3 is made up of 14 amino acids. The CDR3 sequence is CASSWAQGQYEQYF. The CDR3 DNA follows: TGTGCCAGCAGCTGGGCCCAGGGACAATACGAGCAGTACTTC.

The V call is TRBV28, the J call TRBJ1-2; the match to TRBD1 covers 7 bases. Germline CDR1 MDHEN, CDR2 SYDVKM. The CDR3 is 14 residues long. The trim removed 6 bases at V and 5 bases at J, leaving 9 bases unmatched. The CDR3 DNA reads as TGTGCCAGCAGGAAGACAGGGTTGGATTATGGCTACACCTTC. This translates into CASRKTGLDYGYTF.

Many counts were recorded for this clone. The CDR3: CAWTGAYEQYF. For the CDR3, the DNA is TGTGCCTGGACAGGGGCCTACGAGCAGTACTTC. The rearrangement joins TRBV30 to TRBJ2-7; possibly TRBD1 for D (6 bases). The V end lost 4 bases, the J end lost 2 bases, and 6 bases lay between the germline ends. This CDR3 contains 11 residues. Germline-derived CDR1 and CDR2 are GTSNPN and SVGIG (reference sequence).

J is TRBJ1-5 and V is TRBV27; D possibly corresponds to TRBD1 (5 bases). Germline loops: CDR1 MNHEY, CDR2 SMNVEV (reference sequence). This CDR3 spans 14 amino acids. The V and J ends lost 3 bases and 0 bases respectively, with 6 bases between them. The CDR3 loop reads CASSLTASNQPQHF. The CDR3 DNA is TGTGCCAGCAGTTTGACAGCTAGCAATCAGCCCCAGCATTTT.

The sample holds many counts of this clone. The chain links TRBV4-1 to TRBJ1-6, with D possibly being TRBD1 (6 bases). V lost 3 bases and J lost 5, with 11 bases in between. Germline V CDR1 and CDR2: MGHRA, YSYEKL. The CDR3 is 15 residues long. The chain's CDR3 is CASSHTGNDNSPLHF. CDR3 in DNA: TGCGCCAGCAGCCACACAGGGAATGATAATTCACCCCTCCACTTT.

The V gene is TRBV9, the J gene TRBJ1-2; D may be TRBD1 (5 bases). This CDR3 region has 15 residues. Germline V lookup: CDR1 SGDLS, CDR2 YYNGEE. V was cut by 3 bases and J by 5 bases, with 17 bases left in between. The CDR3 DNA follows: TGTGCCAGCAGCGAGACCCCGCAGGGTTCATATGGCTACACCTTC. This encodes CASSETPQGSYGYTF.

For the CDR3, the DNA is TGTGCCAGCAGCCAAGACCGGGACAGGGCCACCGGGGAGCTGTTTTTT. This codes for CASSQDRDRATGELFF. The chain joins TRBV5-4 to TRBJ2-2, with 9 nucleotides matching TRBD1. The germline gives CDR1 SGHNT, CDR2 YYREEE (reference sequence). This CDR3 is 16 amino acids long. The V segment lost 4 bases and the J segment 4 bases; nucleotides outside the gene matches: 8.

J is TRBJ2-2 and V is TRBV11-2; D might be TRBD1 (6 bases). CDR1 SGHAT and CDR2 FQNNGV come from the germline V gene. V was pared by 0 bases and J by 4 bases, with 15 bases between. CDR3 length equals 17 residues. The CDR3 region has the DNA TGTGCCAGCAGCTTAGATCCGAACAGGGCTTCCACCGGGGAGCTGTTTTTT. This encodes CASSLDPNRASTGELFF.

V gene TRBV6-1 combines with J gene TRBJ2-7; TRBD1 matches at 8 bases. The CDR3 spans 12 residues. With V trimmed by 10 bases and J by 3 bases, 5 bases remained unmatched. Germline CDR1 and CDR2: MNHNS and SASEGT. The CDR3 sequence is CAIRTGGYEQYF. In DNA, the CDR3 is TGTGCCATCCGCACAGGGGGCTACGAGCAGTACTTC.

This chain links TRBV6-5 with TRBJ1-2; D call uncertain. Germline CDR1 reads MNHEY; CDR2 reads SVGAGI. This CDR3 contains 11 residues. Trimming took off 8 bases at V and 4 bases at J, with 8 bases between the two ends. As DNA, the CDR3 is TGTGCCAGCCGGGATTCCTATGGCTACACCTTC. It codes for CASRDSYGYTF.

The chain combines TRBV27 with TRBJ2-1; D possibly corresponds to TRBD2 (6 bases). Germline values: CDR1 MNHEY, CDR2 SMNVEV (reference sequence). This CDR3 is 14 amino acids long. V lost 7 bases, J lost 6 bases, and 16 bases lay in between. The CDR3 DNA is TGTGCCAGCAAGGTGGGGGGATATTCCAATGAGCAGTTCTTC. It is translated as CASKVGGYSNEQFF.